The 31 T cell receptor beta chains given below trace back to one sample, sequenced in a study of regulatory T cells in long-lasting Graves disease. Construction of the TCR beta libraries employed iRepertoire HTBI primers in conjunction with Arm-PCR of CDR3 regions. One entry per CDR3 protein results from TCRdb running MiXCR on the multiplex PCR reads. The data show under 400,000 distinct CDR3 sequences, roughly 17% seen once. Sample time point: newly diagnosed GD, antithyroid drugs for less than 3 months. After RNA was extracted from PBMCs, the TCR library was made from it. These data were likewise used in another study, on T cells in Graves' hyperthyroidism and ophthalmopathy.

This material consisted of peripheral blood mononuclear cells (PBMCs), taken at new diagnosis, from a patient treated with antithyroid drugs. These receptors were taken from a man aged 40-55 years with Graves disease.

Ten or more counts support this clonotype. This rearrangement joins TRBV12-3 or TRBV12-4 to TRBJ2-7; D not resolved. V shed 1 base and J shed 4 bases, with 14 bases lying between them. This CDR3 region has 15 residues. The CDR3 is CASSLGGSKEYEQYF. The CDR3 DNA is TGTGCCAGCAGTTTAGGGGGATCTAAGGAATACGAGCAGTACTTC.

J is TRBJ1-2 and V is TRBV10-3, with 8 bases lining up with TRBD1. Losses at the gene ends were 7 bases for V and 6 bases for J; bases not matched to a gene: 16. CDR1 is ENHRY, CDR2 SYGVKD, per germline. CDR3 size: 16 residues. The DNA for the CDR3 is TGTGCCATCAAAAAGACAGGGGAAGGGGCTTCGGATGGCTACACCTTC. Amino acid sequence: CAIKKTGEGASDGYTF.

This clonotype was seen ten or more times. This chain links TRBV12-3 or TRBV12-4 with TRBJ2-7; D perhaps matches TRBD1 (6 bases). Trimming pared 2 bases from V and 3 bases from J, leaving 14 bases between. The CDR3 consists of 15 residues. CDR3 region: CASSLRQQGVYEQYF. The DNA of the CDR3 is TGTGCCAGCAGTTTACGGCAACAGGGAGTCTACGAGCAGTACTTC.

The table lists this clonotype with many counts. This chain uses TRBV5-1 with TRBJ2-7, with TRBD2 as a possible D gene (5 bases). Per the germline V gene, CDR1 is SGHRS and CDR2 is YFSETQ. V gave up 0 bases and J gave up 0 bases, with 10 bases separating them. The CDR3 has 15 amino acids. The CDR3, as DNA: TGCGCCAGCAGCTTGGGAGGGATTAGCTCCTACGAGCAGTACTTC. Translating it yields CASSLGGISSYEQYF.

In its sample, this clonotype was seen many times. The genes are TRBV4-1 and TRBJ2-7, with D tentatively TRBD1 (7 bases). Between the trimmed V and J ends, which lost 4 bases and 7 bases, there was a span of 29 bases. The germline gives CDR1 MGHRA, CDR2 YSYEKL. This CDR3 is built from 18 residues. The CDR3 spells CASSRGATGSGSGVEQYF. CDR3 coding DNA: TGCGCCAGCAGCCGCGGGGCGACAGGGTCGGGTTCGGGGGTTGAGCAGTACTTC.

This clonotype occurred a few times. V gene TRBV7-9 combines with J gene TRBJ2-3; maybe TRBD1 (6 bases). V was trimmed by 10 bases and J by 7 bases, leaving 33 bases between them. From germline, CDR1 is SEHNR and CDR2 FQNEAQ (reference sequence). The CDR3 covers 18 residues. The CDR3 DNA sequence: TGTGCCACCGGCCCTGGGAATGTAGGTGGTCAGGGGACAAATACGCAGTATTTT. Protein product: CATGPGNVGGQGTNTQYF.

The DNA for the CDR3 is TGTGCCAGCAGCTTAGTCCGGACTAGCGGTTCAGATACGCAGTATTTT. Amino acid sequence: CASSLVRTSGSDTQYF. V gene TRBV7-2 combines with J gene TRBJ2-3; 10 nucleotides agree with TRBD2. CDR3 length: 16 amino acids. Trimming at V came to 1 base and at J to 4 bases, leaving 5 bases not matched to a gene. Germline V gene sequence: CDR1 SGHTA, CDR2 FQGNSA.

This clonotype was counted at least ten times. The rearrangement links TRBV6-1 to TRBJ2-7; 7 bases match TRBD1. The germline V gene encodes CDR1 MNHNS and CDR2 SASEGT. The CDR3 contains 14 residues. J was trimmed by 2 bases and V by 4 bases; bases with no gene match: 5. The CDR3 loop is CASSVRQGPYEQYF. CDR3 coding DNA: TGTGCCAGCAGTGTACGACAGGGCCCCTACGAGCAGTACTTC.

This clonotype occurred many times. The chain is built from TRBV9 and TRBJ1-2; 7 bases agree with TRBD1. The CDR3 has 14 residues. The ends lost 3 bases at V and 8 bases at J; junction bases unmatched: 10. Looked up from germline, CDR1 is SGDLS and CDR2 is YYNGEE. The CDR3 loop reads CASSAHDREGGYTF. Written as DNA, the CDR3 is TGTGCCAGCAGCGCACATGACAGGGAGGGCGGCTACACCTTC.

In the case of this clonotype: With only one base between it and a far larger clone, this is likely a read error. The chain has TRBV7-2 and TRBJ1-2; tentatively, D is TRBD1 (6 bases). V gave up 5 bases and J gave up 1 base, with 8 bases separating them. This CDR3 has 13 amino acids. Germline assignment: CDR1 SGHTA and CDR2 FQGNSA. Written as DNA, the CDR3 is TGTGCCAGCAGCCAGGACAGTAACTATGGCTACACCTTC. It specifies CASSQDSNYGYTF.

This clonotype was detected ten times or more. V gene TRBV5-1 combines with J gene TRBJ2-1, with D possibly being TRBD1 (6 bases). The germline CDR1 and CDR2 sequences are SGHRS and YFSETQ. Trimming took off 3 bases at V and 0 bases at J, with 13 bases between the two ends. The CDR3 is 16 residues long. CDR3 loop: CASSSHGQLSYNEQFF. CDR3 nucleotides: TGCGCCAGCAGCTCTCATGGACAGCTCTCCTACAATGAGCAGTTCTTC.

This sequence joins TRBV25-1 and TRBJ2-7; 7 bases align to TRBD2. The CDR3 loop spans 15 amino acids. The V gene's germline CDR1 is MGHDK and CDR2 SYGVNS. V gave up 2 bases and J gave up 6 bases; unmatched junction bases: 10. The CDR3 reads CASSEPGLYSVEQYF. The CDR3 nucleotides are TGTGCCAGCAGTGAACCGGGACTATATTCGGTCGAGCAGTACTTC.

This clonotype showed up just a few times. The chain links TRBV29-1 to TRBJ1-6; TRBD1 matches at 8 bases. This CDR3 has 14 amino acids. Germline V CDR1 and CDR2: SQVTM, ANQGSEA. Germline trimming cut 7 bases from V and 7 bases from J; bases unmatched to any gene: 9. The CDR3 nucleotides are TGCAGCGCATCAACAGGGGGTCTAAATTCACCCCTCCACTTT. Its translation is CSASTGGLNSPLHF.

This clonotype was seen many times. The chain uses TRBV11-1 and TRBJ2-7, with 9 bases lining up with TRBD1. The CDR3 covers 15 residues. The V segment lost 9 bases and the J segment 0 bases; nucleotides outside the gene matches: 9. Germline lookup yields CDR1 SGHAT and CDR2 FQDESV (reference sequence). CDR3 sequence: CASSWGDRDSYEQYF. For the CDR3, the DNA is TGTGCCAGTTCATGGGGGGACAGGGACTCCTACGAGCAGTACTTC.

This clonotype has only a few counts. The J gene is TRBJ2-2, the V gene TRBV6-4; unclear D gene. There are 15 residues in the CDR3. From germline, CDR1 is MRHNA and CDR2 SNTAGT. V was shortened by 0 bases and J by 1 base, with 6 bases between the two germline ends. The CDR3 DNA reads TGTGCCAGCAGTGACTCGGTGGGGAACACCGGGGAGCTGTTTTTT. The encoded protein is CASSDSVGNTGELFF.

The chain is built from TRBV2 and TRBJ2-3; no clear D. The CDR3 runs 11 residues. Germline V gives CDR1 SNHLY, CDR2 FYNNEI. V was shortened by 11 bases and J by 3 bases, with 9 bases between the two germline ends. CDR3 DNA: TGTGCCGGCGGACGGACAGATACGCAGTATTTT. It codes for CAGGRTDTQYF. The whole variable domain, remainder taken from reference TRBV2 and TRBJ2-3, is EPEVTQTPSHQVTQMGQEVILRCVPISNHLYFYWYRQILGQKVEFLVSFYNNEISEKSEIFDDQFSVERPDGSNFTLKIRSTKLEDSAMYFCAGGRTDTQYFGPGTRLTVL.

The sample holds many counts of this clonotype. The V gene is TRBV12-3 or TRBV12-4, the J gene TRBJ2-3; D may be TRBD1 (5 bases). The V and J ends lost 2 bases and 3 bases respectively, with 15 bases between them. The CDR3 extends over 16 amino acids. CDR3 sequence reads: CASSLRPGWDTDTQYF. As DNA, the CDR3 is TGTGCCAGCAGTTTACGTCCAGGGTGGGATACAGATACGCAGTATTTT.

The chain is built from TRBV2 and TRBJ2-4; a possible D gene is TRBD1 (5 bases). Germline lookup yields CDR1 SNHLY and CDR2 FYNNEI. The CDR3 totals 13 residues. Trimming took 1 base from V and 7 from J, leaving 8 bases between them. The CDR3 loop reads CASSEDRRNIQYF. CDR3 DNA: TGTGCCAGCAGTGAAGACAGGCGGAACATTCAGTACTTC.

In the case of this clonotype: A far larger clone is one base from this, pointing to a likely read error. The rearrangement links TRBV20-1 to TRBJ2-7; TRBD2 might be the D (5 bases). Trimming took 6 bases from V and 7 from J, leaving 13 bases between them. The CDR3 is made up of 11 amino acids. Per the germline V gene, CDR1 is DFQATT and CDR2 is SNEGSKA (reference sequence). The CDR3 coding sequence is TGCAGTGCCGCTAGGGAGTATGAGCAGTACTTC. Translation gives CSAAREYEQYF.

This clonotype was seen repeatedly, ten times or more. This chain joins TRBV2 and TRBJ2-3; 8 bases agree with TRBD2. Germline loops: CDR1 SNHLY, CDR2 FYNNEI. Trimming removed 11 bases from V and 2 bases from J; junction bases left unmatched: 6. This CDR3 has 13 residues. CDR3 region: CAGAGLDTDTQYF. The CDR3 nucleotides are TGTGCCGGCGCGGGACTAGACACAGATACGCAGTATTTT. The variable domain in full, with the rest retrieved from reference TRBV2 and TRBJ2-3, is EPEVTQTPSHQVTQMGQEVILRCVPISNHLYFYWYRQILGQKVEFLVSFYNNEISEKSEIFDDQFSVERPDGSNFTLKIRSTKLEDSAMYFCAGAGLDTDTQYFGPGTRLTVL.

This clonotype was counted only a few times. The genes are TRBV28 and TRBJ1-3, with a tentative D call TRBD1 (5 bases). Trimming took off 10 bases at V and 0 bases at J, with 10 bases between the two ends. The germline V gene encodes CDR1 MDHEN and CDR2 SYDVKM. This CDR3 has 13 residues. The CDR3 loop reads CATYGGSGNTIYF. The CDR3 bases are TGTGCCACCTATGGGGGCTCTGGAAACACCATATATTTT. The full variable domain, its missing parts supplied by reference TRBV28 and TRBJ1-3, is DVKVTQSSRYLVKRTGEKVFLECVQDMDHENMFWYRQDPGLGLRLIYFSYDVKMKEKGDIPEGYSVSREKKERFSLILESASTNQTSMYLCATYGGSGNTIYFGEGSWLTVV.

This clonotype was detected ten times or more. This chain uses TRBV11-3 with TRBJ2-1; 8 bases agree with TRBD2. CDR3 length: 14 amino acids. Germline V gene data show CDR1 as SGHNT and CDR2 as YENEEA. V lost 2 bases to trimming and J lost 4 bases; unmatched junction nucleotides: 1. CDR3 region: CASSLTSGYNEQFF. CDR3 coding DNA: TGTGCCAGCAGCTTAACTAGCGGTTACAATGAGCAGTTCTTC.

The J gene is TRBJ2-7, the V gene TRBV10-3; 9 nucleotides line up with TRBD1. The V segment lost 10 bases and the J segment 3 bases; nucleotides outside the gene matches: 10. The CDR3 is 14 amino acids. Germline V CDR1 and CDR2: ENHRY, SYGVKD. The CDR3, as DNA: TGTGCCACCCAGAAACAGGGGGCGGTCTACGAGCAGTACTTC. Translated, it gives CATQKQGAVYEQYF.

This clonotype was seen more than once but under ten times. The chain uses TRBV6-1 and TRBJ2-1; 12 bases are a match to TRBD2. Germline V CDR1 and CDR2: MNHNS, SASEGT. The V and J ends lost 8 bases and 12 bases, in that order; junction bases with no gene match: 5. The CDR3 length is 12 residues. The DNA of the CDR3 is TGTGCCAGCGGGCTAGCGGGGGGGGGGCAGTTCTTC. Translation gives CASGLAGGGQFF.

The V gene is TRBV20-1, the J gene TRBJ2-6; no clear D. The CDR3 spans 15 residues. Per the germline V gene, CDR1 is DFQATT and CDR2 is SNEGSKA (reference sequence). The V gene lost 2 bases and the J gene lost 0 bases, with 8 bases spanning the gap. CDR3 region: CSARFRTSGANVLTF. The CDR3 nucleotides read TGCAGTGCTAGATTCAGAACCTCTGGGGCCAACGTCCTGACTTTC.

The gene calls are TRBV7-3 and TRBJ2-5; D unresolved. V gave up 2 bases and J gave up 5 bases, with 9 bases separating them. There are 13 residues in the CDR3. Germline V gives CDR1 SGHTA, CDR2 FQGTGA. CDR3: CASSLGSYETQYF. CDR3 nucleotides: TGTGCCAGCAGCTTAGGTAGCTACGAGACCCAGTACTTC.

As to this clonotype: It is likely a read error: a sequence one base away is far more abundant. The chain links TRBV6-1 to TRBJ1-5; D gene ambiguous. CDR1 MNHNS and CDR2 SASEGT come from the germline V gene. This CDR3 contains 14 residues. The DNA of the CDR3 is TGTGCCAGCCGTCGGGAGGGAGACAATCATCCCCAGCATTTT. This codes for CASRREGDNHPQHF.

In its sample, this clonotype was seen many times. This chain links TRBV2 with TRBJ2-2; D call uncertain. V dropped 6 bases and J dropped 2 bases, with 13 bases sitting between them. This CDR3 region has 15 residues. CDR1 is SNHLY, CDR2 FYNNEI, per germline. The CDR3 spells CASSARRTNTGELFF. The CDR3 nucleotides read TGTGCCAGCAGCGCCAGAAGAACAAACACCGGGGAGCTGTTTTTT.

The chain links TRBV7-6 to TRBJ2-1, with D tentatively TRBD1 (5 bases). V shed 0 bases and J shed 5 bases, with 14 bases lying between them. CDR3 length: 16 residues. Per germline, CDR1 SGHVS and CDR2 FNYEAQ. This CDR3 is CASSLAGRVGDNEQFF. The CDR3 DNA sequence: TGTGCCAGCAGCTTAGCGGGCAGGGTGGGTGACAATGAGCAGTTCTTC.

This clonotype was observed at least ten times. The V call is TRBV2, the J call TRBJ2-5; 8 bases fit TRBD1. Germline values: CDR1 SNHLY, CDR2 FYNNEI. This CDR3 has 14 residues. V was clipped by 6 bases and J by 5 bases; unmatched bases: 8. The CDR3 sequence is CASRGGTGMETQYF. In DNA, the CDR3 is TGTGCCAGCAGAGGGGGGACAGGAATGGAGACCCAGTACTTC.

In this sample, this clonotype turned up many times. CDR3 bases: TGTGCCAGCAGACTGGACCTAGGGGGCACTGAAGCTTTCTTT. It encodes CASRLDLGGTEAFF. This chain joins TRBV6-2 or TRBV6-3 and TRBJ1-1; TRBD1 is a possible D gene (6 bases). V dropped 6 bases and J dropped 4 bases, with 15 bases sitting between them. Per the germline V gene, CDR1 is MNHEY and CDR2 is SVGEGT. This CDR3 comprises 14 residues.